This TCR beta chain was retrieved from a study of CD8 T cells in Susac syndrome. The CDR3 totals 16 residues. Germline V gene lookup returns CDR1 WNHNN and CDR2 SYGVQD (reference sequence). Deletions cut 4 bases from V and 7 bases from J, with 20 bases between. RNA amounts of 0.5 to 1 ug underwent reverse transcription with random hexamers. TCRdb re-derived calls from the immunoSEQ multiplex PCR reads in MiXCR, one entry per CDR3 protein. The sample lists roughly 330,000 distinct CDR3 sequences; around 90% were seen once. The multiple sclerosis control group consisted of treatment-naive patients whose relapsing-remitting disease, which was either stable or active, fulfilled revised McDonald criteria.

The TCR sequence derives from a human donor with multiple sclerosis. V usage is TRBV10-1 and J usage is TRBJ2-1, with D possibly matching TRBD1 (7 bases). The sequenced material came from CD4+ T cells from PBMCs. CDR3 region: CASSGSTGPGGNEQFF. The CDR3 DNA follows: TGCGCCAGCAGTGGTTCGACAGGGCCCGGGGGAAATGAGCAGTTCTTC.